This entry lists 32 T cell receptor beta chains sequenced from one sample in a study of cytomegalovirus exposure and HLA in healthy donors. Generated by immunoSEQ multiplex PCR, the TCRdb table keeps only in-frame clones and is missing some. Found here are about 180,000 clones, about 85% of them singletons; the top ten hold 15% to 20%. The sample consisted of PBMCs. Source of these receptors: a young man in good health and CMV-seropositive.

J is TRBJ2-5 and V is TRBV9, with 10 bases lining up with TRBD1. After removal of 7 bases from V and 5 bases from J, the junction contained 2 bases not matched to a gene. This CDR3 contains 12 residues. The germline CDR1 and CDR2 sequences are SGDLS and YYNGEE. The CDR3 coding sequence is TGTGCCAGCGACAGGGGGCGTGAGACCCAGTACTTC. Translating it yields CASDRGRETQYF.

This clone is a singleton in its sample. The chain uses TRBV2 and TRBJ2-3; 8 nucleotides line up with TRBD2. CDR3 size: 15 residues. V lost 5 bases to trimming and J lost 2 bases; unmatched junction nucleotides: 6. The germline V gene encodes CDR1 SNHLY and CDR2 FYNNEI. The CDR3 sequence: CASSLWTSITDTQYF. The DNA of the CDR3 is TGTGCCAGCAGTCTCTGGACTAGCATCACAGATACGCAGTATTTT. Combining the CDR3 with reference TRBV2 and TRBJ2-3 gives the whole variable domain EPEVTQTPSHQVTQMGQEVILRCVPISNHLYFYWYRQILGQKVEFLVSFYNNEISEKSEIFDDQFSVERPDGSNFTLKIRSTKLEDSAMYFCASSLWTSITDTQYFGPGTRLTVL.

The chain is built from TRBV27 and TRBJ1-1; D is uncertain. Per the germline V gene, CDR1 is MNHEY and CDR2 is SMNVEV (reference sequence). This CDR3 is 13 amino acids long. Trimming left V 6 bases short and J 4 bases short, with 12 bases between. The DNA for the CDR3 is TGTGCCAGCAGCTCTACAGAGTCCACTGAAGCTTTCTTT. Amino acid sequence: CASSSTESTEAFF.

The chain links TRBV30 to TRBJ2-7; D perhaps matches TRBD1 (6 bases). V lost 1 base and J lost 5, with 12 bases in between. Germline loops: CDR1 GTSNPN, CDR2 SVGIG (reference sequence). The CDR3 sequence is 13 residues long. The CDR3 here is CAWSGGRANEQYF. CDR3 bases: TGTGCCTGGAGTGGGGGGCGCGCTAACGAGCAGTACTTC.

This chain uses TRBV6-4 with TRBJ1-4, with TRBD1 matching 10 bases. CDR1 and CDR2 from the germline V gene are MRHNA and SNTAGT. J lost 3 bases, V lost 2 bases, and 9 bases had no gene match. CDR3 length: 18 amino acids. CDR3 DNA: TGTGCCAGCAGTGACCGACAGGGGGCTGGTTGGGCTAATGAAAAACTGTTTTTT. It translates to CASSDRQGAGWANEKLFF.

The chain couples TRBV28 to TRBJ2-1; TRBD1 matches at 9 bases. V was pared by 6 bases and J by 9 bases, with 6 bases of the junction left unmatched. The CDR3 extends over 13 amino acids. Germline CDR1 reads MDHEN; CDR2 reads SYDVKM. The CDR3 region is CASRSDRGGEQFF. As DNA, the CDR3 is TGTGCCAGCAGATCGGACAGGGGCGGTGAGCAGTTCTTC.

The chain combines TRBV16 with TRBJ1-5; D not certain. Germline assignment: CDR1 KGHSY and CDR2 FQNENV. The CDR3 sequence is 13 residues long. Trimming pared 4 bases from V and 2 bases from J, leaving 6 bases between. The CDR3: CASSLPGNQPQHF. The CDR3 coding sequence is TGTGCCAGCAGCCTCCCAGGCAATCAGCCCCAGCATTTT.

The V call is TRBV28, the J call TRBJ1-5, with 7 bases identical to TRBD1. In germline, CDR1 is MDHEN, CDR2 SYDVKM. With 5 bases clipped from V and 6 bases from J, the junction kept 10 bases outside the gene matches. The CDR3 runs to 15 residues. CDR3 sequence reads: CASSPGGGGTQPQHF. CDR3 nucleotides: TGTGCCAGCAGTCCTGGAGGAGGGGGCACTCAGCCCCAGCATTTT.

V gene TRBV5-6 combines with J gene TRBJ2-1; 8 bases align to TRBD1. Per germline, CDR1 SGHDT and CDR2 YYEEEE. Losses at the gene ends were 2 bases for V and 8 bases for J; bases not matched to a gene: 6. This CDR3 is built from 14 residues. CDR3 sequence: CASSLVTGAYEQFF. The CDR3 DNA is TGTGCCAGCAGCTTAGTGACAGGGGCCTATGAGCAGTTCTTC.

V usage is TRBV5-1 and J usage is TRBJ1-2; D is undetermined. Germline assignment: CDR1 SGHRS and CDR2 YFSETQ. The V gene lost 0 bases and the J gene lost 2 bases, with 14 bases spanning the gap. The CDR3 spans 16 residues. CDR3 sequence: CASSLDLGLRNYGYTF. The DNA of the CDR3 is TGCGCCAGCAGCTTGGATCTAGGCCTTCGGAACTATGGCTACACCTTC.

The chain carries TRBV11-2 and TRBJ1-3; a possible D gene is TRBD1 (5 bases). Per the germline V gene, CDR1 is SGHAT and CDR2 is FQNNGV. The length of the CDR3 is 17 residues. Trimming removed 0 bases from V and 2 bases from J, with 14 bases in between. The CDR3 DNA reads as TGTGCCAGCAGCTTAGAGGCAGGGCGTCAGGCTGGAAACACCATATATTTT. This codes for CASSLEAGRQAGNTIYF.

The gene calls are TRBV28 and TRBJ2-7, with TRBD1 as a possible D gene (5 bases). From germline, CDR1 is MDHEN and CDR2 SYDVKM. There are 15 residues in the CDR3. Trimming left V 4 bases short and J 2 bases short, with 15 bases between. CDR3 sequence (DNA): TGTGCCAGCAGTTCCGGACAAAACCTCCCCTACGAGCAGTACTTC. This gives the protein CASSSGQNLPYEQYF.

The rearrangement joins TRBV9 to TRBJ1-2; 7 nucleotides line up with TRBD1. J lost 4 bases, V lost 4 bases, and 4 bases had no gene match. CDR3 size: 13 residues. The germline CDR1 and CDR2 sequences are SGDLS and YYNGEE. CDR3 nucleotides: TGTGCCAGCAGCCCCAGGGGGGCCTATGGCTACACCTTC. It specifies CASSPRGAYGYTF.

The CDR3 DNA is TGTGCCACGGGGGGGGATGCAAACATTCAGTACTTC. Its protein is CATGGDANIQYF. The gene calls are TRBV2 and TRBJ2-4; TRBD2 matches at 8 bases. CDR3 length: 12 amino acids. Germline V CDR1 and CDR2: SNHLY, FYNNEI. V was clipped by 10 bases and J by 6 bases; unmatched bases: 5.

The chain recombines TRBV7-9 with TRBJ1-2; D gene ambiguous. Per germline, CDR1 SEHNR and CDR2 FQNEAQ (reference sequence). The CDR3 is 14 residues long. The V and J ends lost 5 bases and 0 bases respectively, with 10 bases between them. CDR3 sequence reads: CASSLAGSNYGYTF. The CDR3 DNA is TGTGCCAGCAGCCTCGCGGGGTCTAACTATGGCTACACCTTC.

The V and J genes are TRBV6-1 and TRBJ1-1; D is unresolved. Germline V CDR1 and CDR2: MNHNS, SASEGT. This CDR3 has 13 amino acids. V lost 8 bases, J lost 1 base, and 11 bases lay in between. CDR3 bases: TGTGCCAGCTCACAGTCTAAGAACACTGAAGCTTTCTTT. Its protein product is CASSQSKNTEAFF.

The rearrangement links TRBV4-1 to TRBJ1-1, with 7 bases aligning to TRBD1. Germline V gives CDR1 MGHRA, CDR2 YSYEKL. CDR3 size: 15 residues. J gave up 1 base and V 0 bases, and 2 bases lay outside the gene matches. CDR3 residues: CASSQDAGGNTEAFF. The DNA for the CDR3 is TGCGCCAGCAGCCAAGATGCAGGGGGGAACACTGAAGCTTTCTTT.

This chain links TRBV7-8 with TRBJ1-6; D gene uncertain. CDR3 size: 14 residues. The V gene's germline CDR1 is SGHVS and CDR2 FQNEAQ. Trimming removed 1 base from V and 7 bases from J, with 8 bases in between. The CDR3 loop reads CASSLGGGNSPLHF. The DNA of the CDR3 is TGTGCCAGCAGCTTAGGTGGCGGGAATTCACCCCTCCACTTT.

The CDR3 DNA reads as TGTGCCAGCAGCTTGGAAGGGGGCTATAATTCACCCCTCCACTTT. Translating gives CASSLEGGYNSPLHF. This sequence joins TRBV7-3 and TRBJ1-6; maybe TRBD1 (6 bases). Germline V lookup: CDR1 SGHTA, CDR2 FQGTGA. Trimming cost V 3 bases and J 3 bases, with 9 bases left between them. CDR3 length equals 15 residues.

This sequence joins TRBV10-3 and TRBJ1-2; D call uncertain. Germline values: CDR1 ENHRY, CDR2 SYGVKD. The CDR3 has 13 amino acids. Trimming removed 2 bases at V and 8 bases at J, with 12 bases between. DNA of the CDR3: TGTGCCATCAGTGAGACGGGAACAATGGGCTACACCTTC. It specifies CAISETGTMGYTF.

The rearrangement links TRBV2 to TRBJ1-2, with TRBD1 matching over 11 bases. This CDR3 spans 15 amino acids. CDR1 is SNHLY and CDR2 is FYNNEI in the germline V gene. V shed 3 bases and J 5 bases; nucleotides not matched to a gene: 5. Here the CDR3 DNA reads TGTGCCAGCAGTGATTCGGGACAGGGGGAGTATGGCTACACCTTC. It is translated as CASSDSGQGEYGYTF.

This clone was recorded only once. The CDR3 loop reads CASSSEGLAGAKEQYF. Here the CDR3 DNA reads TGTGCCAGCAGTTCCGAAGGACTAGCGGGAGCCAAGGAGCAGTACTTC. The rearrangement links TRBV28 to TRBJ2-7, with TRBD2 matching over 13 bases. The CDR3 runs 16 residues. V shed 4 bases, J shed 7 bases, and the junction held 10 bases outside the gene matches. The germline V gene encodes CDR1 MDHEN and CDR2 SYDVKM.

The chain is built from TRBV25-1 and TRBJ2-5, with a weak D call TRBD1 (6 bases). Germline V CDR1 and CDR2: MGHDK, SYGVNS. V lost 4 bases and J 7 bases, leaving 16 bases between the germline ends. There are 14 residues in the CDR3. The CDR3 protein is CASSAALGAGTQYF. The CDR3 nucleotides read TGTGCCAGCAGTGCCGCCCTGGGGGCGGGGACCCAGTACTTC. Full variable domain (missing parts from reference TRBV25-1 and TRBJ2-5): EADIYQTPRYLVIGTGKKITLECSQTMGHDKMYWYQQDPGMELHLIHYSYGVNSTEKGDLSSESTVSRIRTEHFPLTLESARPSHTSQYLCASSAALGAGTQYFGPGTRLLVL.

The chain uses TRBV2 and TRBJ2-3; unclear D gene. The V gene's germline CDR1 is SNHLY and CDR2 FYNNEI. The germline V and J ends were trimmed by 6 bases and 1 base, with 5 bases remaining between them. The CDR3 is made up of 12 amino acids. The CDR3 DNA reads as TGTGCCAGCAGCCTTGGCACAGATACGCAGTATTTT. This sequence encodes CASSLGTDTQYF.

The CDR3 coding sequence is TGCAGCGTTCTCGGGACTAGCGTCGGAGAGACCCAGTACTTC. Translated, it gives CSVLGTSVGETQYF. This chain uses TRBV29-1 with TRBJ2-5, with 10 nucleotides matching TRBD2. This CDR3 spans 14 amino acids. V dropped 5 bases and J dropped 4; count of bases not matched to a gene: 7. Germline values: CDR1 SQVTM, CDR2 ANQGSEA. Full variable domain (rest looked up from reference TRBV29-1 and TRBJ2-5): SAVISQKPSRDICQRGTSLTIQCQVDSQVTMMFWYRQQPGQSLTLIATANQGSEATYESGFVIDKFPISRPNLTFSTLTVSNMSPEDSSIYLCSVLGTSVGETQYFGPGTRLLVL.

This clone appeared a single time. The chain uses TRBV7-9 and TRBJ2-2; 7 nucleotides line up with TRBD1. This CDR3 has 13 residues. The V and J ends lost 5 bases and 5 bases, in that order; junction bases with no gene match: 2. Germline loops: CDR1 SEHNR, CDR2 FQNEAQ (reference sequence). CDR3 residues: CASSATGTGELFF. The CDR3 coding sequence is TGTGCCAGCAGCGCGACAGGGACCGGGGAGCTGTTTTTT.

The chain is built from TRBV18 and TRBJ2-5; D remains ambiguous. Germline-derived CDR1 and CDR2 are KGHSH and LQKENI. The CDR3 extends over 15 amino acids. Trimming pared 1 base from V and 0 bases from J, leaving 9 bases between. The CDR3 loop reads CASSPLQTNQETQYF. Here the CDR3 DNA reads TGTGCCAGCTCACCACTACAGACCAACCAAGAGACCCAGTACTTC.

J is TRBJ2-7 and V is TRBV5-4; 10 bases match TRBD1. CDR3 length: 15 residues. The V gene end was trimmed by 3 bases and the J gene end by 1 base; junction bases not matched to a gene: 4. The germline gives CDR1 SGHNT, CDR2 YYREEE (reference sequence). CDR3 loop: CASSSGTGESYEQYF. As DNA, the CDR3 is TGTGCCAGCAGCTCGGGGACAGGGGAATCCTACGAGCAGTACTTC.

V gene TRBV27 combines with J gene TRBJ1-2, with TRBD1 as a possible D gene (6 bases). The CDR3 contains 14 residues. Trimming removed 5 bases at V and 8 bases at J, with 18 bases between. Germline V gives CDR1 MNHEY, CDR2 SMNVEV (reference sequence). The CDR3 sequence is CASSTSRTVKGYTF. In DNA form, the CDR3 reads TGTGCCAGCAGTACCAGCCGGACAGTAAAGGGCTACACCTTC.

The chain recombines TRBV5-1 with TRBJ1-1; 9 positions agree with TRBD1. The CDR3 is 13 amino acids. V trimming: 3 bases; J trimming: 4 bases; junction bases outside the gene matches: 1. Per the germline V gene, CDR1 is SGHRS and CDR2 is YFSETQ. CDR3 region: CASSSTGGTEAFF. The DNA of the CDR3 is TGCGCCAGCAGCTCGACAGGGGGCACTGAAGCTTTCTTT. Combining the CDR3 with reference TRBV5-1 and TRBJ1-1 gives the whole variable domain KAGVTQTPRYLIKTRGQQVTLSCSPISGHRSVSWYQQTPGQGLQFLFEYFSETQRNKGNFPGRFSGRQFSNSRSEMNVSTLELGDSALYLCASSSTGGTEAFFGQGTRLTVV.

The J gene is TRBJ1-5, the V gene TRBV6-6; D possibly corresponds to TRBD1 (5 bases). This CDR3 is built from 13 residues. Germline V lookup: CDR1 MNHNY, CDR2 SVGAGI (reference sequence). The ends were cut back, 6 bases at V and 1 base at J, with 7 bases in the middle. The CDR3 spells CASSQGSNQPQHF. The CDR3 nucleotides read TGTGCCAGCAGCCAGGGAAGCAATCAGCCCCAGCATTTT.

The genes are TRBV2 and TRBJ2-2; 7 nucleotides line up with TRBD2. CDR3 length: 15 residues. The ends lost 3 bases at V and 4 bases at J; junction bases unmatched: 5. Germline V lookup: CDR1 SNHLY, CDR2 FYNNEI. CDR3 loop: CASSDGLGGTGELFF. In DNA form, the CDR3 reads TGTGCCAGCAGTGACGGACTAGGCGGCACCGGGGAGCTGTTTTTT.